This T cell receptor (beta chain) was captured by sequencing in a study of cytomegalovirus exposure and HLA in healthy donors. Study-wide background: In an early release, HLA-typed donors contributed 75 million to 85 million unique TCR sequences.

Germline V CDR1 and CDR2: SGHDT, YYEEEE. Trimming removed 4 bases from V and 6 bases from J, with 11 bases in between. The CDR3 contains 12 residues. Of note for this clone: Its antigen is unknown.

Findings and limits, study-wide: Some V segments, including TRBV6-2 and TRBV6-3, were excluded as indistinguishable.

Primers for the PCR totalled 60 Vbeta and 13 Jbeta. The data were produced by immunoSEQ multiplex PCR, yet TCRdb's version contains in-frame clones alone and is incomplete. This sample carries roughly 140,000 clones, about 64% of them seen once, and the ten largest clones take around 4.7%. This chain connects TRBV5-6 to TRBJ2-7; D is uncertain. Sequenced material: PBMCs. The TCR originated in a man aged 60 to 69 in good health and CMV-seronegative. The CDR3 region has the DNA TGTGCCAGCAGCCTGGGGTACGGCGAGCAGTACTTC. Its protein product is CASSLGYGEQYF.